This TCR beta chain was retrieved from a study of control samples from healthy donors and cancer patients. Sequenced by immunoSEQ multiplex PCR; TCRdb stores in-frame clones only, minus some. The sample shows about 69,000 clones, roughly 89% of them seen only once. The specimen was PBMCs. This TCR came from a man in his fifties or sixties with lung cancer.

DNA of the CDR3: TGTGCCAGCAGCTTGGCGGCAGTAGGGGAGCAGTTCTTC. It codes for CASSLAAVGEQFF. The chain recombines TRBV11-3 with TRBJ2-1; D is ambiguous. Looked up from germline, CDR1 is SGHNT and CDR2 is YENEEA. V gave up 3 bases and J gave up 10 bases, with 13 bases separating them. This CDR3 is 13 amino acids long.